The 2 T cell receptor beta chains reported below all come from one sample, sequenced in a study of OX40 agonist ivuxolimab in advanced cancers. Sequenced by immunoSEQ multiplex PCR; TCRdb stores in-frame clones only, minus some. The sample yields about 34,000 clones, 80% to 95% seen once. The source material was CD4+ or CD8+ T cells sorted from blood, sampled in a trial of the OX40 agonist ivuxolimab. These receptors all stem from an adult with an advanced solid tumor such as melanoma, head and neck, liver or kidney cancer.

This chain connects TRBV18 to TRBJ2-2, with TRBD1 identical over 8 bases. This CDR3 region has 15 residues. V was clipped by 2 bases and J by 1 base; unmatched bases: 0. CDR1 and CDR2 from the germline V gene are KGHSH and LQKENI. The CDR3 is CASSPGQGNTGELFF. The CDR3 DNA is TGTGCCAGCTCACCAGGACAGGGGAACACCGGGGAGCTGTTTTTT.

This sequence joins TRBV6-6 and TRBJ1-1; D may be TRBD1 (5 bases). The CDR3 runs 14 residues. The germline CDR1 and CDR2 sequences are MNHNY and SVGAGI (reference sequence). Trimming stripped 2 bases from V and 1 base from J, with 8 bases between. The CDR3 DNA is TGTGCCAGCAGTTACGGAGGGGAGAACACTGAAGCTTTCTTT. This sequence encodes CASSYGGENTEAFF.